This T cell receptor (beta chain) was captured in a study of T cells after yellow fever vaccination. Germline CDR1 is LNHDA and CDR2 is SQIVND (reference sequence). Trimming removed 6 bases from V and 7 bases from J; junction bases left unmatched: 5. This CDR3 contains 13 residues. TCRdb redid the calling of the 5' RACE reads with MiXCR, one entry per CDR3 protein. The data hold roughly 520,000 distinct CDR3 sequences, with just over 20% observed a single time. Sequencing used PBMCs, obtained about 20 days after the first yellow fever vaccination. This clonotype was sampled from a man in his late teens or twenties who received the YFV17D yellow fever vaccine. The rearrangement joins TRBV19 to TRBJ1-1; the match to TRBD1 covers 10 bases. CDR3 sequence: CASRGTGVGEAFF. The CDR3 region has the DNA TGTGCCAGTAGGGGGACAGGGGTCGGTGAAGCTTTCTTT.